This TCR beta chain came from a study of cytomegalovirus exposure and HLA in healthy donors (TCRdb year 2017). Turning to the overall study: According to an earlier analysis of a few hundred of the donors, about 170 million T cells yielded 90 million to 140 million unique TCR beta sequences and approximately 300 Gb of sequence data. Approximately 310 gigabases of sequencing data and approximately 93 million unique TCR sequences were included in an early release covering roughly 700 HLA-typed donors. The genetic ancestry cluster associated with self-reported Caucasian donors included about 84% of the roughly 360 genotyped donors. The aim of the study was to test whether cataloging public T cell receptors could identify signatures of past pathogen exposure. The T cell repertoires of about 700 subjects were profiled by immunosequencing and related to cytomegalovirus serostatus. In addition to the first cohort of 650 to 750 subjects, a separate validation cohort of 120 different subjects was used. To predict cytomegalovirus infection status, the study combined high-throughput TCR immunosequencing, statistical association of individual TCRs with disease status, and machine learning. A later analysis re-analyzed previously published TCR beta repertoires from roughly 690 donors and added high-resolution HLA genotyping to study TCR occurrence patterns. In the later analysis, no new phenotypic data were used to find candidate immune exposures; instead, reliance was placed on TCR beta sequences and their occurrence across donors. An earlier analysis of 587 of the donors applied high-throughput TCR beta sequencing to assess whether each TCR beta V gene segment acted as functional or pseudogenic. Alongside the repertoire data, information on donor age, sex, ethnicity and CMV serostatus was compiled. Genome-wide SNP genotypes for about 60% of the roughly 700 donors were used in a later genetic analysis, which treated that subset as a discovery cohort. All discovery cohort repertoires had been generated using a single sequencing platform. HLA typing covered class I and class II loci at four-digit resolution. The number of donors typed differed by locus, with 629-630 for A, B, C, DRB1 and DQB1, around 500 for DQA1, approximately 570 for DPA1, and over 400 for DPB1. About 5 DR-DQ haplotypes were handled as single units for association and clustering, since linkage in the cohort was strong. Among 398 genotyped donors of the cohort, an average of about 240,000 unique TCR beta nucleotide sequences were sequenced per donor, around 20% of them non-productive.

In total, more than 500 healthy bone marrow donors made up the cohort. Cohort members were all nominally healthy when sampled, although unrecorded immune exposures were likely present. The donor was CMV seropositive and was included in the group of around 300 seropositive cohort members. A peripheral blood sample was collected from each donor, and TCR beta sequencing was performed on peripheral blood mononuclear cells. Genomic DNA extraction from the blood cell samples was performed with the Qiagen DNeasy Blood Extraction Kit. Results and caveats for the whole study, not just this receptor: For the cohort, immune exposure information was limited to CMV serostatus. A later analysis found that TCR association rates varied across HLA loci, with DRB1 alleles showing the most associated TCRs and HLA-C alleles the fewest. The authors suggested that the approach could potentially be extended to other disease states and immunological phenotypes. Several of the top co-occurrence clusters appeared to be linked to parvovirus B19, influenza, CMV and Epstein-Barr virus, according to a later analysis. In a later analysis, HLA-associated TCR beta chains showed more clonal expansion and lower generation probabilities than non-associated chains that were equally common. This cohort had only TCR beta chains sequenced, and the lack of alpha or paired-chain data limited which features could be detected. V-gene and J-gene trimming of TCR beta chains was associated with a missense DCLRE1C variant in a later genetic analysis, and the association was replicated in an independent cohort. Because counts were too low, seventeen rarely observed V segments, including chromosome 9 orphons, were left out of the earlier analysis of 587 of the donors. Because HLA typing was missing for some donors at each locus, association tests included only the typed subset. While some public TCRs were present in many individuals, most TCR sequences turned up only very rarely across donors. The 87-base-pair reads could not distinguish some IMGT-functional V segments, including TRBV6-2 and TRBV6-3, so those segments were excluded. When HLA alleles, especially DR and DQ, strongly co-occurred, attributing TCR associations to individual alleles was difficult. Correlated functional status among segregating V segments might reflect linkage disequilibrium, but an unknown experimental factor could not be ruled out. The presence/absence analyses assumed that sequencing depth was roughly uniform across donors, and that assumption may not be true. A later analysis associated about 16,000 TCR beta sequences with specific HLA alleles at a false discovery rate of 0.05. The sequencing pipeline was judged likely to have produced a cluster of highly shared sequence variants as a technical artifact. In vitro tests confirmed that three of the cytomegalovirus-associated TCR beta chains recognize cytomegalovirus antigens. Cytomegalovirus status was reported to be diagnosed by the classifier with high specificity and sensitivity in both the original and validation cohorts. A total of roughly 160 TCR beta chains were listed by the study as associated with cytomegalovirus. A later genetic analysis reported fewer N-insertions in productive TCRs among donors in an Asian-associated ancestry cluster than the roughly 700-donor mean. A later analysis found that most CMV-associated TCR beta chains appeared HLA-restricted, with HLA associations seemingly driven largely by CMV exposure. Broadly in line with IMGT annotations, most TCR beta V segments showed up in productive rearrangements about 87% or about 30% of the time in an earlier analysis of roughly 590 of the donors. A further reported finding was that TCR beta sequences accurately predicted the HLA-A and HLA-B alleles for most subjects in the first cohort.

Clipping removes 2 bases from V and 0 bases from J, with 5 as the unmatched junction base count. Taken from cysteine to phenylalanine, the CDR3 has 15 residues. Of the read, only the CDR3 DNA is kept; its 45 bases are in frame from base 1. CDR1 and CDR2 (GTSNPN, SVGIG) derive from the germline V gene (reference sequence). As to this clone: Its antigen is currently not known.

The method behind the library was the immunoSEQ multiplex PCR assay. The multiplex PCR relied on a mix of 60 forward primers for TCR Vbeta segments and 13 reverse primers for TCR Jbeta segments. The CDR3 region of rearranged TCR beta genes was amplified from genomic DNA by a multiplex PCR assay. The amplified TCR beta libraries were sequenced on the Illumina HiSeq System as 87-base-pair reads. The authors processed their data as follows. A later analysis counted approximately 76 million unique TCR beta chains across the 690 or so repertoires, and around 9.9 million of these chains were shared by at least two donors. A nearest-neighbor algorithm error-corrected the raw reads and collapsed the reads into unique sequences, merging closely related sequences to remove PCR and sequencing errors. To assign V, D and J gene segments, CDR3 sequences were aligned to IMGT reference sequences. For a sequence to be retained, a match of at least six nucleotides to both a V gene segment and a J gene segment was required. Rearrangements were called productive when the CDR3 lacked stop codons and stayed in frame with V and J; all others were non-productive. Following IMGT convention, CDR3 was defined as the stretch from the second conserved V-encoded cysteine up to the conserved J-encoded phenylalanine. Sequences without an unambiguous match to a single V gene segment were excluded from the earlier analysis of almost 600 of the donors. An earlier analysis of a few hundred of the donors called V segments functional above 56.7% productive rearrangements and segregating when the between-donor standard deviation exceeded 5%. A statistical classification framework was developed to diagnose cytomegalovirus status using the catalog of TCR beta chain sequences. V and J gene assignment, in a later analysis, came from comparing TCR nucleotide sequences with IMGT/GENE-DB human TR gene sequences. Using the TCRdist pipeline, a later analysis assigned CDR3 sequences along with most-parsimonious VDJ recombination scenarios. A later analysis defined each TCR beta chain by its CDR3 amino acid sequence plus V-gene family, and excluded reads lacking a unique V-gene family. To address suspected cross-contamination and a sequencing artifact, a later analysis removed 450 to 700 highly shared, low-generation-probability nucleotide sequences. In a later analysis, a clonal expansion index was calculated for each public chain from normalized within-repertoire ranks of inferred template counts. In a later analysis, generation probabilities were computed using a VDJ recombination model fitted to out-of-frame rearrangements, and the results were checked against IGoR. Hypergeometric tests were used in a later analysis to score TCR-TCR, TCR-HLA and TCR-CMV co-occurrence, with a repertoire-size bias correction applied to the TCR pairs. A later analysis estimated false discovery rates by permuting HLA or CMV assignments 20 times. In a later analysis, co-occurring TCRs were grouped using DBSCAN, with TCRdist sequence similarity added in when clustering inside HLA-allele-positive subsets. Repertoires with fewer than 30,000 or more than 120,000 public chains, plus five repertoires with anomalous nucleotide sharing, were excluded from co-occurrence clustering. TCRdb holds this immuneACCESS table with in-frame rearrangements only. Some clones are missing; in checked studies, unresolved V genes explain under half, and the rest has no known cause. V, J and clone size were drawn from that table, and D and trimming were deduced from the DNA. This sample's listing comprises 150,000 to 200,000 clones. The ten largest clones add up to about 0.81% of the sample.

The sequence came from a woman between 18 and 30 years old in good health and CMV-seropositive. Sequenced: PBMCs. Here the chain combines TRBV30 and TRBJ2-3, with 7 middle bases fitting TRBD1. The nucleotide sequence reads TGTGCCTGGAGTACAGGGGCCTCTAGCACAGATACGCAGTATTTT. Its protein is CAWSTGASSTDTQYF.